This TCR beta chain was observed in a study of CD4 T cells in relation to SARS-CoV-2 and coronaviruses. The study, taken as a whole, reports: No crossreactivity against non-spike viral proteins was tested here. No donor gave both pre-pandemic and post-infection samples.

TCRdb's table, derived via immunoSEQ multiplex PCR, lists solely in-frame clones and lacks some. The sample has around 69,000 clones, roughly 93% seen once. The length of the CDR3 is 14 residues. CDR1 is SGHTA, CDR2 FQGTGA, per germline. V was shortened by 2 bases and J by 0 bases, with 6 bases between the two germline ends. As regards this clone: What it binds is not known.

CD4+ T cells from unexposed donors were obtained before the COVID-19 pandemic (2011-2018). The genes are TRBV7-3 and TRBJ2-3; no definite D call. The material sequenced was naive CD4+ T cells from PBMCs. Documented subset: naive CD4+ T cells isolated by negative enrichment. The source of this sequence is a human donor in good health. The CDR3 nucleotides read TGTGCCAGCAGCTTAGGCGATAGCACAGATACGCAGTATTTT. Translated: CASSLGDSTDTQYF.